This TCR beta chain stems from a study of blood T cell repertoires in COVID-19. Across the whole study: There were acute and convalescent COVID-19 samples, and they came from the United States, Italy and Spain. T cells, B-cell-depleted T cells, or PBMCs supplied cDNA or gDNA.

The germline V gene has CDR1 GTSNPN and CDR2 SVGIG (reference sequence). The CDR3 length is 14 residues. Deletions cut 0 bases from V and 1 base from J, with 9 bases between. Per the study methods: Reference gene primer amplification gave estimated nucleated cell counts. Generated by immunoSEQ multiplex PCR, the TCRdb table keeps only in-frame clones and is missing some. The DNA was the basis for D and trimming; V, J and clone size are from that table. This sample yields 400,000 or so clones, of which around nine tenths are seen a single time; less than 3.5% belongs to the top ten. The TCR sequence derives from a human donor in a cohort sampled during active COVID-19. The specimen sequenced was peripheral blood. This chain joins TRBV30 and TRBJ2-5; D might be TRBD1 (5 bases). CDR3 amino acids: CAWSVGQIQETQYF. CDR3 sequence (DNA): TGTGCCTGGAGTGTGGGGCAGATCCAAGAGACCCAGTACTTC.